This T cell receptor beta chain was documented in a study of control samples from healthy donors and cancer patients. Germline assignment: CDR1 SGDLS and CDR2 YYNGEE. This CDR3 has 16 amino acids. V was cut by 2 bases and J by 4 bases, with 16 bases left in between. Produced via immunoSEQ multiplex PCR; TCRdb's table is partial and in-frame only. This specimen shows around 190,000 clones; the ten leading clones hold about 2.2%. Sequencing input: blood. This TCR was sampled from a woman aged 25-40 years in good health. The chain uses TRBV9 and TRBJ1-5; perhaps TRBD1 as D (5 bases). In DNA form, the CDR3 reads TGTGCCAGCAGCGTTTCAAGTGACAGACTTAATCAGCCCCAGCATTTT. Translation gives CASSVSSDRLNQPQHF.